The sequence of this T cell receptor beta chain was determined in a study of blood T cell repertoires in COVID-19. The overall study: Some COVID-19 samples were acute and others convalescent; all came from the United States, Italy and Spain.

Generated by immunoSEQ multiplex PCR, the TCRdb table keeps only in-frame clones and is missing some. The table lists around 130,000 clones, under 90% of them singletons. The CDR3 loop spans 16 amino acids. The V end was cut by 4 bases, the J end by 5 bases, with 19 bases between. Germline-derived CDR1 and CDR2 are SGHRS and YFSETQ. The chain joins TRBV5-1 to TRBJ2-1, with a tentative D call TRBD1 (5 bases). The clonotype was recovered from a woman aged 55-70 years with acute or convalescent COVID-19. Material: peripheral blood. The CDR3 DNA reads TGCGCCAGCAGCCAGCCCTCCTCAGGGCGGAACAATGAGCAGTTCTTC. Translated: CASSQPSSGRNNEQFF.